There are a few counts of the clone carrying this TCR beta chain. CDR1 and CDR2 from the germline V gene are MNHEY and SVGEGT. This CDR3 has 14 amino acids. Between the trimmed V and J ends, which lost 0 bases and 5 bases, there was a span of 10 bases. The sample comes from a study of regulatory T cells in long-lasting Graves disease. Indicated time point: persistent/refractory GD, antithyroid drugs over 5 years with positive TRAb. There was RNA extracted from PBMCs, and the TCR library was made from it. CDR3 regions were amplified by Arm-PCR using iRepertoire HTBI primers to build TCR beta libraries. TCRdb processed the multiplex PCR reads anew with MiXCR; each CDR3 protein has one entry. The sample shows 420,000 or so distinct CDR3 sequences, less than 25% of them seen only once.

V and J are TRBV6-2 or TRBV6-3 and TRBJ2-5; D ambiguous. This sequence was found in a female donor with Graves disease. This sample comprised peripheral blood mononuclear cells (PBMCs), obtained when the disease was refractory, from a patient treated with antithyroid drugs. CDR3 sequence: CASSYSLNLETQYF. As DNA, the CDR3 is TGTGCCAGCAGTTACTCGTTGAATTTGGAGACCCAGTACTTC.